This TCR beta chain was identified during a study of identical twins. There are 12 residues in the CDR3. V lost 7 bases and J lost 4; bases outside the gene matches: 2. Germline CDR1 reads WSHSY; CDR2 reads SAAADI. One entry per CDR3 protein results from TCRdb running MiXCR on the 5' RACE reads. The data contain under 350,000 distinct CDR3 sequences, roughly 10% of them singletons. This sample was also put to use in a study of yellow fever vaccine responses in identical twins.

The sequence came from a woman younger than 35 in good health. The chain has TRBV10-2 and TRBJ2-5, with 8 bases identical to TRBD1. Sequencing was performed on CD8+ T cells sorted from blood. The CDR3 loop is CASIDRGETQYF. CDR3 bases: TGCGCCAGCATTGACAGGGGAGAGACCCAGTACTTC.